What follows is one T cell receptor beta chain and its context. The antigen is undetermined. The repertoire was sequenced with immunoSEQ multiplex PCR; TCRdb's copy has only in-frame clones and lacks some. The table includes approximately 110,000 clones, 94% detected once. V shed 0 bases and J shed 1 base, with 7 bases lying between them. This CDR3 region has 14 residues. Germline CDR1 and CDR2: GTSNPN and SVGIG (reference sequence). The entry originates in a study of cytomegalovirus exposure and HLA in healthy donors. The study's findings and limits: The tendency of first-cohort TCR clusters to co-occur in the 120 or so validation repertoires was identified by a subsequent analysis. Among TCR beta chains, those listed as cytomegalovirus-associated numbered 164.

The specimen sequenced was PBMCs. The TCR was taken from a woman between 18 and 29 years old in good health and CMV-seronegative. This chain uses TRBV30 with TRBJ1-5, with D tentatively TRBD1 (5 bases). DNA for the CDR3: TGTGCCTGGAGTGTAGGGGTCAGCAATCAGCCCCAGCATTTT. It specifies CAWSVGVSNQPQHF.